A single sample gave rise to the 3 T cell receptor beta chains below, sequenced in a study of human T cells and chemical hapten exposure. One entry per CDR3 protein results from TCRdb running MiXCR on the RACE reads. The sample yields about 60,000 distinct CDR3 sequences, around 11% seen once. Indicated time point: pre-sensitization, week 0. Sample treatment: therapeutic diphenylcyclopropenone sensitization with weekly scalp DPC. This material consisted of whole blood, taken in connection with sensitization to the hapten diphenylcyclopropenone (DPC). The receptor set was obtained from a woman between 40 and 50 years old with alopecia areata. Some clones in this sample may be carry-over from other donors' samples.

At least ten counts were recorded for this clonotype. CDR3 in DNA: TGTGCCAGCAGCTTCTCGGCAGGGTCAGCGGGTGAGCAGTACTTC. Translation: CASSFSAGSAGEQYF. The V and J genes are TRBV7-9 and TRBJ2-7; possibly TRBD2 for D (6 bases). The CDR3 sequence is 15 residues long. In germline, CDR1 is SEHNR, CDR2 FQNEAQ (reference sequence). V was clipped by 3 bases and J by 7 bases, with 19 bases between them.

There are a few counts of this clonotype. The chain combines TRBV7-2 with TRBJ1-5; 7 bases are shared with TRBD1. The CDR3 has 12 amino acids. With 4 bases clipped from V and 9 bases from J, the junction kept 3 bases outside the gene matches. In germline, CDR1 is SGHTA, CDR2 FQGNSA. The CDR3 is CASSSRGSPQHF. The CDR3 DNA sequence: TGTGCCAGCAGCTCCAGGGGGTCGCCCCAGCATTTT.

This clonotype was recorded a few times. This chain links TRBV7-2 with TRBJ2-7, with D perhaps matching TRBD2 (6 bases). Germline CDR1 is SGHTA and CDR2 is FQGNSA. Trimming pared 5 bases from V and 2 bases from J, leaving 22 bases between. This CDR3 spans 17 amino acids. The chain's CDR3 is CASSPGRRPRSPYEQYF. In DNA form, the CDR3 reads TGTGCCAGCAGCCCCGGGAGACGGCCTAGGAGCCCCTACGAGCAGTACTTC. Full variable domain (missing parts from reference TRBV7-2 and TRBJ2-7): GAGVSQSPSNKVTEKGKDVELRCDPISGHTALYWYRQSLGQGLEFLIYFQGNSAPDKSGLPSDRFSAERTGGSVSTLTIQRTQQEDSAVYLCASSPGRRPRSPYEQYFGPGTRLTVT.